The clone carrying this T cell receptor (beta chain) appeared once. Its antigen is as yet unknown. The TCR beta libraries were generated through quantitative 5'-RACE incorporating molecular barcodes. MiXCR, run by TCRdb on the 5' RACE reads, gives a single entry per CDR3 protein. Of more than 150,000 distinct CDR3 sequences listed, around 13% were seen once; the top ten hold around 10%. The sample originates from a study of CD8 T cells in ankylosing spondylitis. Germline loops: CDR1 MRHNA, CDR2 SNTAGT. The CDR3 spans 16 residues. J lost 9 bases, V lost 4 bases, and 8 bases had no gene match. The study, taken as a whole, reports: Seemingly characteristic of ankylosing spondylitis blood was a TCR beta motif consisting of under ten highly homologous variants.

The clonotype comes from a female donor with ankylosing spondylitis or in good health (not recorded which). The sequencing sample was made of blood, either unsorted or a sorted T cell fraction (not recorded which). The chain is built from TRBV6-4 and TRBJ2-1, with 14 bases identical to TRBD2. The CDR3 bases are TGTGCCAGCAGTGCCAACCGACTAGCGGGAGGGGGTGAGCAGTTCTTC. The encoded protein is CASSANRLAGGGEQFF.